This record looks at one T cell receptor beta chain sequence and its context. As processed by the authors: Amplifying reference gene primers gave estimates of nucleated cell counts. Assay: immunoSEQ multiplex PCR; the TCRdb copy retains only in-frame clones and omits some. D and trimming were read from the DNA, whereas the V and J calls and clone size are those reported in that table. The table lists roughly 130,000 clones, around 87% of them singletons. CDR3 length equals 15 residues. The trim removed 3 bases at V and 5 bases at J, leaving 9 bases unmatched. Germline values: CDR1 SGHRS, CDR2 YFSETQ. These data belong to a study of blood T cell repertoires in COVID-19.

The chain employs TRBV5-1 and TRBJ1-1; 8 positions match TRBD1. This receptor was identified in a woman between 55 and 75 years old with acute or convalescent COVID-19. Sequencing was done on a sample of peripheral blood. Here the CDR3 reads CASSSQTTGGTEAFF. The DNA for the CDR3 is TGCGCCAGCAGCTCCCAGACAACAGGGGGAACTGAAGCTTTCTTT.